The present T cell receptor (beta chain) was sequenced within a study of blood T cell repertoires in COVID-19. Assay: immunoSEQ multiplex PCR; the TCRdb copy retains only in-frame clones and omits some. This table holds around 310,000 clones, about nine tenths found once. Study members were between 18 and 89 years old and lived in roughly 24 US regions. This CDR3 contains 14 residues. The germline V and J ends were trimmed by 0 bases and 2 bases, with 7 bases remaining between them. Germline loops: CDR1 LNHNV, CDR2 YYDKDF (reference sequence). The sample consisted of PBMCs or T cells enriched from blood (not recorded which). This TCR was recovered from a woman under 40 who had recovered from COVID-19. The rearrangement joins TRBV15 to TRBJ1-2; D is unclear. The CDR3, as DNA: TGTGCCACCAGCAGAGATGCACACAACTATGGCTACACCTTC. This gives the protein CATSRDAHNYGYTF.